The rows below give T cell receptor beta chains drawn from one sample of a study of somatic mutations in cytotoxic T cells in rheumatoid arthritis. Measured with immunoSEQ multiplex PCR; TCRdb has only the in-frame clones, and not every one. The table includes about 29,000 clones, roughly 86% detected once. Sequencing input: CD8+ T cells sorted from blood. The receptors were gathered from an adult with rheumatoid arthritis. Both conserved end residues are part of each CDR3. D genes are given only for firm matches. A row's size may be missing; if present it is once, few, many or a size class.

j_gene: TRBJ2-1; d_gene: NA; v_gene: TRBV7-9; abundance: NA; CDR3aa: CASSLGGSGAEQFF; CDR3nt: TGTGCCAGCAGCTTAGGGGGTAGCGGAGCAGAGCAGTTCTTC
j_gene: TRBJ2-2; d_gene: NA; v_gene: TRBV21-1; abundance: NA; CDR3aa: CASGQGFAGELFF; CDR3nt: TGTGCCAGCGGACAGGGCTTCGCCGGGGAGCTGTTTTTT
j_gene: TRBJ1-6; d_gene: TRBD1; v_gene: TRBV4-2; abundance: NA; CDR3aa: CASRTTGGAWNSPLHF; CDR3nt: TGTGCCAGCAGGACGACAGGGGGCGCGTGGAATTCACCCCTCCACTTT
j_gene: TRBJ2-1; d_gene: NA; v_gene: TRBV6-5; abundance: NA; CDR3aa: CASSYGGSGEQFF; CDR3nt: TGTGCCAGCAGTTACGGAGGGAGCGGAGAGCAGTTCTTC
j_gene: TRBJ2-3; d_gene: NA; v_gene: TRBV29-1; abundance: NA; CDR3aa: CSVVNSPLATDTQYF; CDR3nt: TGCAGCGTTGTTAACAGTCCCCTAGCCACAGATACGCAGTATTTT
j_gene: TRBJ2-7; d_gene: TRBD1; v_gene: TRBV10-3; abundance: NA; CDR3aa: CAISQPEDRGYEQYF; CDR3nt: TGTGCCATCAGTCAACCGGAGGACAGGGGCTACGAGCAGTACTTC
j_gene: TRBJ1-2; d_gene: TRBD1; v_gene: TRBV4-1; abundance: NA; CDR3aa: CASSPPDRPSGYGYTF; CDR3nt: TGCGCCAGCAGCCCCCCGGACAGGCCGTCTGGCTATGGCTACACCTTC
j_gene: TRBJ2-7; d_gene: NA; v_gene: TRBV7-9; abundance: few; CDR3aa: CASSGLSSYEQYF; CDR3nt: TGTGCCAGCAGCGGTCTATCCTCCTACGAGCAGTACTTC
j_gene: TRBJ2-3; d_gene: TRBD2; v_gene: TRBV5-5; abundance: few; CDR3aa: CASSLGLAGEDTQYF; CDR3nt: TGTGCCAGCAGCTTGGGACTAGCGGGGGAAGATACGCAGTATTTT
j_gene: TRBJ2-1; d_gene: NA; v_gene: TRBV6-6; abundance: NA; CDR3aa: CASSYSRGTSYNEQFF; CDR3nt: TGTGCCAGCAGTTACTCGAGAGGAACCTCCTACAATGAGCAGTTCTTC
j_gene: TRBJ1-1; d_gene: NA; v_gene: TRBV7-9; abundance: NA; CDR3aa: CASSNEAAEAFF; CDR3nt: TGTGCCAGCAGCAATGAAGCGGCTGAAGCTTTCTTT
j_gene: TRBJ2-7; d_gene: NA; v_gene: TRBV5-6; abundance: once; CDR3aa: CASSLKRPSYEQYF; CDR3nt: TGTGCCAGCAGCTTAAAGCGGCCTTCCTACGAGCAGTACTTC
j_gene: TRBJ2-3; d_gene: TRBD2; v_gene: TRBV18; abundance: NA; CDR3aa: CASSQLPGLAVMVSSTDTQYF; CDR3nt: TGTGCCAGCTCCCAACTCCCGGGACTAGCGGTGATGGTAAGCAGTACAGATACGCAGTATTTT
j_gene: TRBJ1-3; d_gene: NA; v_gene: TRBV28; abundance: NA; CDR3aa: CASSRVGEGNTIYF; CDR3nt: TGTGCCAGCTCCAGGGTCGGGGAAGGAAACACCATATATTTT
j_gene: TRBJ2-1; d_gene: TRBD2; v_gene: TRBV19; abundance: NA; CDR3aa: CASSSLAGGVHNEQFF; CDR3nt: TGTGCCAGTAGCAGCCTAGCGGGGGGGGTACACAATGAGCAGTTCTTC
j_gene: TRBJ2-7; d_gene: TRBD2; v_gene: TRBV19; abundance: NA; CDR3aa: CASSARLAETYEQYF; CDR3nt: TGTGCCAGTAGTGCCCGGCTAGCGGAAACCTACGAGCAGTACTTC
j_gene: TRBJ2-7; d_gene: NA; v_gene: TRBV27; abundance: NA; CDR3aa: CASSVGGSSYEQYF; CDR3nt: TGTGCCAGCAGTGTGGGCGGAAGCTCCTACGAGCAGTACTTC
j_gene: TRBJ1-5; d_gene: NA; v_gene: TRBV6-1; abundance: NA; CDR3aa: CAALRGGTGQPQHF; CDR3nt: TGTGCCGCATTACGGGGGGGCACGGGTCAGCCCCAGCATTTT
j_gene: TRBJ1-5; d_gene: TRBD1; v_gene: TRBV23-1; abundance: NA; CDR3aa: CASSQNGQVNQPQHF; CDR3nt: TGCGCCAGCAGTCAGAACGGACAGGTCAATCAGCCCCAGCATTTT
j_gene: TRBJ2-3; d_gene: NA; v_gene: TRBV7-9; abundance: NA; CDR3aa: CASTLGGGIYTQYF; CDR3nt: TGTGCCAGCACGTTGGGGGGGGGCATTTATACGCAGTATTTT
j_gene: TRBJ2-2; d_gene: NA; v_gene: TRBV7-9; abundance: once; CDR3aa: CASSLVGGMNTGELFF; CDR3nt: TGTGCCAGCAGCTTAGTTGGCGGGATGAACACCGGGGAGCTGTTTTTT
j_gene: TRBJ1-2; d_gene: TRBD1; v_gene: TRBV6-1; abundance: NA; CDR3aa: CASSGGPGDRVLLGERYTF; CDR3nt: TGTGCCAGCAGTGGAGGACCGGGGGACAGGGTATTGCTCGGTGAGCGCTACACCTTC
j_gene: TRBJ2-7; d_gene: NA; v_gene: TRBV12-5; abundance: NA; CDR3aa: CASGSGGLGHYEQYF; CDR3nt: TGTGCTAGTGGTTCAGGGGGACTCGGCCACTACGAGCAGTACTTC
j_gene: TRBJ1-5; d_gene: TRBD1; v_gene: TRBV6-6; abundance: few; CDR3aa: CASERGRPQNQPQHF; CDR3nt: TGTGCCAGCGAAAGGGGGCGCCCACAGAATCAGCCCCAGCATTTT
j_gene: TRBJ2-2; d_gene: NA; v_gene: TRBV11-3; abundance: NA; CDR3aa: CASSMTGWDTGELFF; CDR3nt: TGTGCCAGCAGCATGACGGGGTGGGACACCGGGGAGCTGTTTTTT
j_gene: TRBJ2-1; d_gene: NA; v_gene: TRBV11-2; abundance: NA; CDR3aa: CASSLDLDSYNEQFF; CDR3nt: TGTGCCAGCAGCTTAGATCTAGATTCCTACAATGAGCAGTTCTTC
j_gene: TRBJ2-7; d_gene: NA; v_gene: TRBV7-9; abundance: few; CDR3aa: CASSFRAADEQYF; CDR3nt: TGTGCCAGCAGCTTCCGGGCGGCCGACGAGCAGTACTTC
j_gene: TRBJ2-2; d_gene: TRBD1; v_gene: TRBV7-9; abundance: NA; CDR3aa: CASSTRDRVTGELFF; CDR3nt: TGTGCCAGCAGCACACGGGACAGGGTTACCGGGGAGCTGTTTTTT
j_gene: TRBJ2-5; d_gene: NA; v_gene: TRBV4-1; abundance: NA; CDR3aa: CASSQDYGWETQYF; CDR3nt: TGCGCCAGCAGCCAAGATTACGGGTGGGAGACCCAGTACTTC
j_gene: TRBJ2-1; d_gene: TRBD1; v_gene: TRBV7-9; abundance: NA; CDR3aa: CASSLAQGAYNEQFF; CDR3nt: TGTGCCAGCAGCTTAGCACAGGGGGCGTACAATGAGCAGTTCTTC
j_gene: TRBJ2-3; d_gene: TRBD2; v_gene: TRBV7-9; abundance: NA; CDR3aa: CASSLATSGLTDTQYF; CDR3nt: TGTGCCAGCAGCTTAGCGACTAGCGGGCTCACAGATACGCAGTATTTT
j_gene: TRBJ2-5; d_gene: NA; v_gene: TRBV6-5; abundance: NA; CDR3aa: CASTPPGSRETQYF; CDR3nt: TGTGCCAGCACTCCCCCAGGGTCTCGGGAGACCCAGTACTTC
j_gene: TRBJ2-7; d_gene: TRBD1; v_gene: TRBV5-4; abundance: NA; CDR3aa: CASTHRGEGYEQYF; CDR3nt: TGTGCCAGCACCCACAGGGGAGAGGGTTACGAGCAGTACTTC
j_gene: TRBJ2-3; d_gene: NA; v_gene: TRBV6-5; abundance: NA; CDR3aa: CASSYNQGPPDTQYF; CDR3nt: TGTGCCAGCAGTTACAATCAGGGCCCCCCAGATACGCAGTATTTT
j_gene: TRBJ2-3; d_gene: NA; v_gene: TRBV27; abundance: NA; CDR3aa: CASTPGTISTDTQYF; CDR3nt: TGTGCCAGCACTCCTGGGACAATTAGCACAGATACGCAGTATTTT
j_gene: TRBJ2-7; d_gene: NA; v_gene: TRBV19; abundance: NA; CDR3aa: CASSIGAGDYEQYF; CDR3nt: TGTGCCAGTAGTATCGGAGCCGGGGATTACGAGCAGTACTTC
j_gene: TRBJ2-5; d_gene: NA; v_gene: TRBV12-2; abundance: NA; CDR3aa: CASRSRGWEETQYF; CDR3nt: TGTGCAAGTCGCTCTCGGGGTTGGGAAGAGACCCAGTACTTC
j_gene: TRBJ1-1; d_gene: NA; v_gene: TRBV7-8; abundance: NA; CDR3aa: CASSTGRLNTEAFF; CDR3nt: TGTGCCAGCAGCACGGGACGGTTGAACACTGAAGCTTTCTTT
j_gene: TRBJ2-1; d_gene: TRBD2; v_gene: TRBV12-5; abundance: NA; CDR3aa: CASGPGTSGGLYNEQFF; CDR3nt: TGTGCTAGTGGTCCCGGGACTAGCGGGGGATTATACAATGAGCAGTTCTTC
j_gene: TRBJ2-2; d_gene: NA; v_gene: TRBV27; abundance: NA; CDR3aa: CASSFVLLGAGPNTGELFF; CDR3nt: TGTGCCAGCAGTTTCGTCCTCCTCGGGGCAGGTCCGAACACCGGGGAGCTGTTTTTT
j_gene: TRBJ1-2; d_gene: NA; v_gene: TRBV27; abundance: NA; CDR3aa: CASSLTNTGGSGYTF; CDR3nt: TGTGCCAGCAGTTTAACAAATACAGGAGGCAGTGGCTACACCTTC
j_gene: TRBJ2-7; d_gene: TRBD2; v_gene: TRBV10-2; abundance: NA; CDR3aa: CASSGTSGPASYEQYF; CDR3nt: TGCGCCAGCTCCGGGACTAGCGGGCCTGCCTCCTACGAGCAGTACTTC
j_gene: TRBJ2-7; d_gene: NA; v_gene: TRBV27; abundance: once; CDR3aa: CASSLSPGGTYEQYF; CDR3nt: TGTGCCAGCAGTTTATCTCCAGGCGGCACCTACGAGCAGTACTTC
j_gene: TRBJ2-2; d_gene: NA; v_gene: TRBV27; abundance: NA; CDR3aa: CASSLLASGELFF; CDR3nt: TGTGCCAGCAGTTTACTAGCCTCCGGGGAGCTGTTTTTT
j_gene: TRBJ1-1; d_gene: NA; v_gene: TRBV27; abundance: NA; CDR3aa: CASSLSGMNTEAFF; CDR3nt: TGTGCCAGCAGTTTATCGGGAATGAACACTGAAGCTTTCTTT
j_gene: TRBJ1-4; d_gene: NA; v_gene: TRBV7-9; abundance: NA; CDR3aa: CASSLGQKLFF; CDR3nt: TGTGCCAGCAGCTTGGGTCAAAAACTGTTTTTT
j_gene: TRBJ1-2; d_gene: NA; v_gene: TRBV5-6; abundance: few; CDR3aa: CASSQNMWTGGYTF; CDR3nt: TGTGCCAGCAGTCAAAATATGTGGACGGGTGGCTACACCTTC
j_gene: TRBJ2-7; d_gene: NA; v_gene: TRBV7-2; abundance: NA; CDR3aa: CASSLYIGQSYEQYF; CDR3nt: TGTGCCAGCAGCCTATACATTGGACAGTCTTACGAGCAGTACTTC
j_gene: TRBJ1-3; d_gene: NA; v_gene: TRBV27; abundance: NA; CDR3aa: CASSTLDSIPGNTIYF; CDR3nt: TGTGCCAGCAGTACCCTGGACAGTATTCCTGGAAACACCATATATTTT
j_gene: TRBJ2-1; d_gene: NA; v_gene: TRBV7-8; abundance: NA; CDR3aa: CASSLAHEQFF; CDR3nt: TGTGCCAGCAGCTTAGCTCATGAGCAGTTCTTC